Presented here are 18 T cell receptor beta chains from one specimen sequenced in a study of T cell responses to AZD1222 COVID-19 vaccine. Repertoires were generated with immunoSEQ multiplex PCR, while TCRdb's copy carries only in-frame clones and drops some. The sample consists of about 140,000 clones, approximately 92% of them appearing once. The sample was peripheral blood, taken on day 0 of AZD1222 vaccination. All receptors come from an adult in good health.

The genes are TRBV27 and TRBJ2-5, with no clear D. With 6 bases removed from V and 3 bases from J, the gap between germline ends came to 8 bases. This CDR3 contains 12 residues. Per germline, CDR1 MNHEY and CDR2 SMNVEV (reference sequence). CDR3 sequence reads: CASRTKKETQYF. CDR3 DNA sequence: TGTGCCAGCAGAACCAAAAAAGAGACCCAGTACTTC.

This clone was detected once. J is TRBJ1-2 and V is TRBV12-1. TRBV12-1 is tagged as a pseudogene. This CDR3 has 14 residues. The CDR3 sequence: CASSFLTTTGGYTF. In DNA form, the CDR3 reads TGTGCCAGCAGCTTTCTGACAACAACGGGTGGCTACACCTTC.

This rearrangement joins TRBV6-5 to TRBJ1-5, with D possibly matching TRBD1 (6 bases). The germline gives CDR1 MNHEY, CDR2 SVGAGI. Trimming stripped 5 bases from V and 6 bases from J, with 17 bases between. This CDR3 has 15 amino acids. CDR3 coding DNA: TGTGCCAGCAGTCCTGGGCTAATACAGGGTCAGCCCCAGCATTTT. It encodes CASSPGLIQGQPQHF.

Written as DNA, the CDR3 is TGTGCCAGCAGTTACGGGTCGGGGGGGCAGACTGAAGCTTTCTTT. This gives the protein CASSYGSGGQTEAFF. The gene calls are TRBV6-5 and TRBJ1-1, with D possibly matching TRBD1 (6 bases). V gave up 2 bases and J gave up 5 bases, with 15 bases separating them. The CDR3 spans 15 residues. Germline-derived CDR1 and CDR2 are MNHEY and SVGAGI.

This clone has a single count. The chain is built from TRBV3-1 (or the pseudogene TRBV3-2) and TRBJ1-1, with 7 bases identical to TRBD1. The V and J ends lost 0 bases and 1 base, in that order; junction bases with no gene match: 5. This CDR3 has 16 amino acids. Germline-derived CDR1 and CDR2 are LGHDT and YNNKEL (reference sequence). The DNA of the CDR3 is TGTGCCAGCAGCCAAGACGTCCAGGGGGGGAACACTGAAGCTTTCTTT. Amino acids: CASSQDVQGGNTEAFF.

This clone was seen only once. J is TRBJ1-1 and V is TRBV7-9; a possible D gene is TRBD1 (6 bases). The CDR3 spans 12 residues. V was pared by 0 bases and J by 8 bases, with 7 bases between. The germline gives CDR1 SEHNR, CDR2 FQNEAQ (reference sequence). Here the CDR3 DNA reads TGTGCCAGCAGCTTAGCTGGACAGGAAGCTTTCTTT. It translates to CASSLAGQEAFF.

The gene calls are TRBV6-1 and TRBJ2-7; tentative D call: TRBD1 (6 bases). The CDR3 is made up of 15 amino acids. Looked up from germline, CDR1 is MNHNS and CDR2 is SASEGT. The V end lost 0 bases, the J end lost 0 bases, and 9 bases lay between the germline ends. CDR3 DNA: TGTGCCAGCAGTGAAGCCGGGACACCCTCCTACGAGCAGTACTTC. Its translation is CASSEAGTPSYEQYF.

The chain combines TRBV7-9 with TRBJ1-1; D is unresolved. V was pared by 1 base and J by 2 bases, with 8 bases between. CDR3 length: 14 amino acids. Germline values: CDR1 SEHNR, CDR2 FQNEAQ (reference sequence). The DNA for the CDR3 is TGTGCCAGCAGCTTAGATGTCCGAAACACTGAAGCTTTCTTT. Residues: CASSLDVRNTEAFF.

CDR3 bases: TGTGCCAGTAGTACCGTCGCAAAGGACCCCATCCGGGAGGGCCTATTTGAGCAGTACTTC. It is translated as CASSTVAKDPIREGLFEQYF. The V and J genes are TRBV19 and TRBJ2-7; TRBD2 agrees at 8 bases. The V and J ends lost 4 bases and 7 bases, in that order; junction bases with no gene match: 27. Germline assignment: CDR1 LNHDA and CDR2 SQIVND (reference sequence). The CDR3 is 20 amino acids.

The CDR3 sequence: CASSLSDEQYF. The CDR3 DNA reads as TGCGCCAGCAGCTTGAGTGACGAGCAGTACTTC. The V call is TRBV5-1, the J call TRBJ2-7; D is uncertain. CDR3 length: 11 residues. V lost 1 base to trimming and J lost 5 bases, with 4 bases between them. Germline loops: CDR1 SGHRS, CDR2 YFSETQ.

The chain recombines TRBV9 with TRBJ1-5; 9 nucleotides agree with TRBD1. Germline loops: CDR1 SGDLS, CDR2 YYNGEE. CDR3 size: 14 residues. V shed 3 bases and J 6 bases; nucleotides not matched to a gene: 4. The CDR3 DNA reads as TGTGCCAGCAGCGGGGGGGACAGGGTTCAGCCCCAGCATTTT. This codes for CASSGGDRVQPQHF.

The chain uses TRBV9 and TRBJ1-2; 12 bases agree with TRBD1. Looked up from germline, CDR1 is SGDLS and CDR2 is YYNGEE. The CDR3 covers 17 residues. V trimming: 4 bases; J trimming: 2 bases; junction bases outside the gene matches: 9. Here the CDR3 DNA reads TGTGCCAGCAGCCTTCCGGGACAGGGGGCTTCGAACTATGGCTACACCTTC. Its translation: CASSLPGQGASNYGYTF.

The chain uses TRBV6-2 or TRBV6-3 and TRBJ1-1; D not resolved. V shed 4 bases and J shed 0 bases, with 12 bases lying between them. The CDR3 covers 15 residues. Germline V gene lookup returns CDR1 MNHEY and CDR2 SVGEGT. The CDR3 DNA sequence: TGTGCCAGCAGTTCCCGACACGGGATGAACACTGAAGCTTTCTTT. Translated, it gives CASSSRHGMNTEAFF.

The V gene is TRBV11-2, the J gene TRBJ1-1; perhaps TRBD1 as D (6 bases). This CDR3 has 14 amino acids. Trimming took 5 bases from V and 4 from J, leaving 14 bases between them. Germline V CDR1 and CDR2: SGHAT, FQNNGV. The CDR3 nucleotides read TGTGCCAGCAGCCCCGCACAGGGAGGCACTGAAGCTTTCTTT. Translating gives CASSPAQGGTEAFF.

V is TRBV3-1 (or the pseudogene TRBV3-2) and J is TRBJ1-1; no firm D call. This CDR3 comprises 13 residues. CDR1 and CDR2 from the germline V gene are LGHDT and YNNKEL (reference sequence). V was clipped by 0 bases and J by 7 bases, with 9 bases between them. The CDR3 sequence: CASSQDFGGEAFF. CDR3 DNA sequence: TGTGCCAGCAGCCAAGATTTTGGAGGTGAAGCTTTCTTT.

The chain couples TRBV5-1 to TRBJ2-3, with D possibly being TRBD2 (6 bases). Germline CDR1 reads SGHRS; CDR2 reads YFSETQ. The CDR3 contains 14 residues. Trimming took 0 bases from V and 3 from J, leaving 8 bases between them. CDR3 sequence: CASSLGTTTDTQYF. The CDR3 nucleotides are TGCGCCAGCAGCTTGGGGACTACTACAGATACGCAGTATTTT.

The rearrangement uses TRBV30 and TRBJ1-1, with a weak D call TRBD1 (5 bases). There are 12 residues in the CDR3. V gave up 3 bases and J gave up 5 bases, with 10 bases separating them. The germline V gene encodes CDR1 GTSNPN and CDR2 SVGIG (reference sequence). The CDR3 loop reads CAWSARVTEAFF. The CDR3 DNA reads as TGTGCCTGGAGCGCCAGGGTAACTGAAGCTTTCTTT.

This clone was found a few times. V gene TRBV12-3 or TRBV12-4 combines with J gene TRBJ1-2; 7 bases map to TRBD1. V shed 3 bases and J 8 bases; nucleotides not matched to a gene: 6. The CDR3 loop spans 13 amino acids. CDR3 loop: CASSFRGAQGYTF. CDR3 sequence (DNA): TGTGCCAGCAGTTTCAGGGGGGCGCAAGGCTACACCTTC.